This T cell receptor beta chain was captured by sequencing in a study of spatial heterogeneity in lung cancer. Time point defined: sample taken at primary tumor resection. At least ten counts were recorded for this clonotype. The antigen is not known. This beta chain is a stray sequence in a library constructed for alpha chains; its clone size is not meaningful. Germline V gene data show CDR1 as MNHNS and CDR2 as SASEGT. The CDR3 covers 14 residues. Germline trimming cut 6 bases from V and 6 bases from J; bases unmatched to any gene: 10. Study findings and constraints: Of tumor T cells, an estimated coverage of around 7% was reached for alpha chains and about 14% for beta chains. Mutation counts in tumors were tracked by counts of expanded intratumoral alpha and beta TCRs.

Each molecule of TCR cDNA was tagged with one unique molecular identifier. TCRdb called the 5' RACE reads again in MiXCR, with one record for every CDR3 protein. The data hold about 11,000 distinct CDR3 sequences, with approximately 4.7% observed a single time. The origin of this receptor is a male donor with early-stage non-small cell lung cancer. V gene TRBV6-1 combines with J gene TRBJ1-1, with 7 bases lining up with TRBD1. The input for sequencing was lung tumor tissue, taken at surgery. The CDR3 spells CASRGMTGQAEAFF. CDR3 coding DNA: TGTGCCAGCAGGGGGATGACAGGGCAGGCTGAAGCTTTCTTT.